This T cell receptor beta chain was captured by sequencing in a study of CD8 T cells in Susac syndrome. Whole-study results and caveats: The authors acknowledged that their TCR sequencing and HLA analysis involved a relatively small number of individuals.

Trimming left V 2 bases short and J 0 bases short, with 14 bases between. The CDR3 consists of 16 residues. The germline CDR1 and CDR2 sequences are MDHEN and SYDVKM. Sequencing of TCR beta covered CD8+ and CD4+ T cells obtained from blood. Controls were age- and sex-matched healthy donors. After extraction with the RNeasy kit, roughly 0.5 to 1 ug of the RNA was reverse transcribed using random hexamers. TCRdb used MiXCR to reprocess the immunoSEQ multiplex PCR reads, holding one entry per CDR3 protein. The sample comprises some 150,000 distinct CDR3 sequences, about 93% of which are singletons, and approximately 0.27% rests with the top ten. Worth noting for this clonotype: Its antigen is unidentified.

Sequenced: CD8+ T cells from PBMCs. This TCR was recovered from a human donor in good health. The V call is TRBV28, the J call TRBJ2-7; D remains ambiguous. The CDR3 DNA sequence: TGTGCCAGCAGTTTACTTCCGGGCCTAAGCTCCTACGAGCAGTACTTC. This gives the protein CASSLLPGLSSYEQYF. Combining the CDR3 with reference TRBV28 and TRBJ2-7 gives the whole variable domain DVKVTQSSRYLVKRTGEKVFLECVQDMDHENMFWYRQDPGLGLRLIYFSYDVKMKEKGDIPEGYSVSREKKERFSLILESASTNQTSMYLCASSLLPGLSSYEQYFGPGTRLTVT.